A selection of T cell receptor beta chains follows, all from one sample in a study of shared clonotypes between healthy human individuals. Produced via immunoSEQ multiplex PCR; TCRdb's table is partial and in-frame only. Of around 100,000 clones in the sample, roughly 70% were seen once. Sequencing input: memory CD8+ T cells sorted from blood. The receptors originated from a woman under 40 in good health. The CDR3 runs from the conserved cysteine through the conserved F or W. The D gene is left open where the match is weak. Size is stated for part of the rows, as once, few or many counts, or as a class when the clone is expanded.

cdr3_aa: CASSFASTGGEAFF
cdr3_nt: TGTGCCAGCAGCTTTGCCTCGACAGGGGGTGAAGCTTTCTTT
v_call: TRBV7-9
j_call: TRBJ1-1
d_call: TRBD1
clone_size: .

cdr3_aa: CSVEDSPGETQYF
cdr3_nt: TGCAGCGTTGAGGACTCCCCGGGAGAGACCCAGTACTTC
v_call: TRBV29-1
j_call: TRBJ2-5
d_call: .
clone_size: .

cdr3_aa: CASSWGTADNEAFF
cdr3_nt: TGTGCCAGCAGCTGGGGGACAGCGGATAATGAAGCTTTCTTT
v_call: TRBV7-8
j_call: TRBJ1-1
d_call: TRBD1
clone_size: once

cdr3_aa: CASSTRWTGAGVYEQYF
cdr3_nt: TGTGCCAGCAGCACCCGGTGGACAGGGGCAGGAGTCTACGAGCAGTACTTC
v_call: TRBV7-2
j_call: TRBJ2-7
d_call: TRBD1
clone_size: .

cdr3_aa: CASSLWTGGNYGYTF
cdr3_nt: TGTGCCAGCAGCCTTTGGACCGGGGGGAACTATGGCTACACCTTC
v_call: TRBV5-6
j_call: TRBJ1-2
d_call: .
clone_size: .

cdr3_aa: CASSLGRDRGPYEQYF
cdr3_nt: TGTGCCAGCAGCTTGGGCCGAGACAGGGGACCCTACGAGCAGTACTTC
v_call: TRBV5-6
j_call: TRBJ2-7
d_call: TRBD1
clone_size: few

cdr3_aa: CASSLSTGIRTEAFF
cdr3_nt: TGCGCCAGCAGCTTGTCCACGGGGATAAGAACTGAAGCTTTCTTT
v_call: TRBV5-1
j_call: TRBJ1-1
d_call: .
clone_size: .

cdr3_aa: CASSPYGQGAAETQYF
cdr3_nt: TGTGCCAGCAGTCCGTACGGACAGGGGGCGGCCGAGACCCAGTACTTC
v_call: TRBV28
j_call: TRBJ2-5
d_call: TRBD1
clone_size: few

cdr3_aa: CASNQARSGSYEQYF
cdr3_nt: TGTGCCAGCAATCAGGCTCGGAGTGGGTCCTACGAGCAGTACTTC
v_call: TRBV2
j_call: TRBJ2-7
d_call: .
clone_size: .

cdr3_aa: CASSQAATSNQPQHF
cdr3_nt: TGCGCCAGCAGCCAAGCAGCCACAAGCAATCAGCCCCAGCATTTT
v_call: TRBV4-1
j_call: TRBJ1-5
d_call: .
clone_size: .

cdr3_aa: CASSPRSGVTDTQYF
cdr3_nt: TGTGCCAGCAGCCCCCGAAGCGGCGTCACAGATACGCAGTATTTT
v_call: TRBV5-4
j_call: TRBJ2-3
d_call: .
clone_size: once

cdr3_aa: CASSLGDSSNEQFF
cdr3_nt: TGTGCCAGCAGCTTAGGGGACAGCTCAAATGAGCAGTTCTTC
v_call: TRBV7-2
j_call: TRBJ2-1
d_call: TRBD1
clone_size: .

cdr3_aa: CASSASLAREQFF
cdr3_nt: TGTGCCAGCAGCGCCTCTCTAGCACGTGAGCAGTTCTTC
v_call: TRBV7-3
j_call: TRBJ2-1
d_call: .
clone_size: .

cdr3_aa: CSVAQGLTSGIETQYF
cdr3_nt: TGCAGCGTTGCCCAAGGCCTGACTAGCGGGATCGAGACCCAGTACTTC
v_call: TRBV29-1
j_call: TRBJ2-5
d_call: TRBD2
clone_size: once

cdr3_aa: CASRDHLDSYNEQFF
cdr3_nt: TGTGCCAGCAGAGACCACCTGGACAGTTACAATGAGCAGTTCTTC
v_call: TRBV6-1
j_call: TRBJ2-1
d_call: .
clone_size: few

cdr3_aa: CASSDQGKDTQYF
cdr3_nt: TGTGCCAGCAGTGACCAGGGGAAAGATACGCAGTATTTT
v_call: TRBV25-1
j_call: TRBJ2-3
d_call: .
clone_size: .

cdr3_aa: CASSLDYLSTDTQYF
cdr3_nt: TGTGCCAGCAGCTTGGACTACCTTAGCACAGATACGCAGTATTTT
v_call: TRBV7-2
j_call: TRBJ2-3
d_call: .
clone_size: .

cdr3_aa: CASSGRGLLNTEAFF
cdr3_nt: TGTGCCAGCAGCGGCAGGGGGCTGCTTAACACTGAAGCTTTCTTT
v_call: TRBV7-2
j_call: TRBJ1-1
d_call: TRBD1
clone_size: many

cdr3_aa: CASSPTGTGMPGEQYF
cdr3_nt: TGTGCCAGCAGCCCCACCGGGACAGGGATGCCGGGCGAGCAGTACTTC
v_call: TRBV7-9
j_call: TRBJ2-7
d_call: TRBD1
clone_size: .

cdr3_aa: CASSASTENTEAFF
cdr3_nt: TGTGCCAGCAGCGCCTCGACAGAGAACACTGAAGCTTTCTTT
v_call: TRBV27
j_call: TRBJ1-1
d_call: .
clone_size: .

cdr3_aa: CASSPLQGGREQFF
cdr3_nt: TGTGCCAGCAGCCCACTACAGGGCGGCCGTGAGCAGTTCTTC
v_call: TRBV7-7
j_call: TRBJ2-1
d_call: .
clone_size: .

cdr3_aa: CASSQVGTGAYEQYF
cdr3_nt: TGTGCCAGCAGCCAAGTCGGGACAGGGGCCTACGAGCAGTACTTC
v_call: TRBV6-1
j_call: TRBJ2-7
d_call: TRBD1
clone_size: .

cdr3_aa: CASSMNRGAYNEQFF
cdr3_nt: TGTGCCAGTAGTATGAACAGGGGGGCCTACAATGAGCAGTTCTTC
v_call: TRBV19
j_call: TRBJ2-1
d_call: TRBD1
clone_size: .

cdr3_aa: CASSLGGLSSYEQYF
cdr3_nt: TGTGCCAGCAGCTTAGGGGGACTATCCTCCTACGAGCAGTACTTC
v_call: TRBV7-9
j_call: TRBJ2-7
d_call: TRBD2
clone_size: many

cdr3_aa: CASSEEPGMNTEAFF
cdr3_nt: TGTGCCAGCAGTGAAGAGCCAGGCATGAACACTGAAGCTTTCTTT
v_call: TRBV6-1
j_call: TRBJ1-1
d_call: .
clone_size: few

cdr3_aa: CASSQDQRISYEQYF
cdr3_nt: TGCGCCAGCAGCCAAGATCAACGCATAAGCTACGAGCAGTACTTC
v_call: TRBV4-1
j_call: TRBJ2-7
d_call: .
clone_size: .

cdr3_aa: CASSEITRGTNYGYTF
cdr3_nt: TGTGCCAGCAGTGAAATTACTAGGGGAACTAACTATGGCTACACCTTC
v_call: TRBV2
j_call: TRBJ1-2
d_call: .
clone_size: .

cdr3_aa: CASSDRLAGVCEQYF
cdr3_nt: TGTGCCAGCAGCGACAGACTAGCGGGAGTGTGTGAGCAGTACTTC
v_call: TRBV21-1
j_call: TRBJ2-7
d_call: .
clone_size: .

cdr3_aa: CASSTRDKGTEAFF
cdr3_nt: TGTGCCAGCAGTACCAGGGACAAGGGCACTGAAGCTTTCTTT
v_call: TRBV27
j_call: TRBJ1-1
d_call: .
clone_size: .

cdr3_aa: CASSSEQERLSGANVLTF
cdr3_nt: TGTGCCAGCAGTTCAGAACAGGAAAGACTCTCTGGGGCCAACGTCCTGACTTTC
v_call: TRBV27
j_call: TRBJ2-6
d_call: .
clone_size: .

cdr3_aa: CASSLGQLREKLFF
cdr3_nt: TGCGCCAGCAGCCTAGGACAGCTACGTGAAAAACTGTTTTTT
v_call: TRBV5-1
j_call: TRBJ1-4
d_call: .
clone_size: .

cdr3_aa: CASSQVWTGGYEQYF
cdr3_nt: TGCGCCAGCAGCCAAGTGTGGACAGGGGGCTACGAGCAGTACTTC
v_call: TRBV4-1
j_call: TRBJ2-7
d_call: TRBD1
clone_size: .

cdr3_aa: CASREYTQYF
cdr3_nt: TGCGCCAGCAGAGAGTATACGCAGTATTTT
v_call: TRBV10-2
j_call: TRBJ2-3
d_call: .
clone_size: .

cdr3_aa: CASSQDLFGQEGGNTIYF
cdr3_nt: TGCGCCAGCAGCCAAGATCTGTTCGGACAGGAGGGCGGAAACACCATATATTTT
v_call: TRBV4-1
j_call: TRBJ1-3
d_call: TRBD1
clone_size: .

cdr3_aa: CASKPSGRGTQYF
cdr3_nt: TGTGCCAGCAAACCGAGCGGGAGGGGGACCCAGTACTTC
v_call: TRBV6-5
j_call: TRBJ2-5
d_call: TRBD2
clone_size: .

cdr3_aa: CASSSEAGELFF
cdr3_nt: TGTGCCAGCAGCTCAGAGGCCGGGGAGCTGTTTTTT
v_call: TRBV7-9
j_call: TRBJ2-2
d_call: .
clone_size: .

cdr3_aa: CASSSASGTGGRKLFF
cdr3_nt: TGTGCCAGCAGTTCTGCCTCCGGGACAGGGGGTCGAAAACTGTTTTTT
v_call: TRBV6-5
j_call: TRBJ1-4
d_call: TRBD1
clone_size: .

cdr3_aa: CASSPPVGDGGTEAFF
cdr3_nt: TGTGCCAGCTCACCACCGGTGGGGGACGGGGGGACTGAAGCTTTCTTT
v_call: TRBV18
j_call: TRBJ1-1
d_call: .
clone_size: .

cdr3_aa: CASSPRALAGGPSSYEQYF
cdr3_nt: TGCGCCAGCAGCCCGAGGGCACTAGCGGGAGGGCCGAGCTCCTACGAGCAGTACTTC
v_call: TRBV4-1
j_call: TRBJ2-7
d_call: TRBD2
clone_size: .

cdr3_aa: CASSSTGTELTYEQYF
cdr3_nt: TGTGCCAGCAGTTCCACCGGGACAGAGCTCACCTACGAGCAGTACTTC
v_call: TRBV27
j_call: TRBJ2-7
d_call: TRBD1
clone_size: .

cdr3_aa: CASSLSVNTEAFF
cdr3_nt: TGTGCCAGCAGCTTATCGGTGAACACTGAAGCTTTCTTT
v_call: TRBV7-9
j_call: TRBJ1-1
d_call: .
clone_size: once

cdr3_aa: CASSPPWERGTAKNIQYF
cdr3_nt: TGTGCCAGCAGTCCCCCTTGGGAGCGGGGGACAGCCAAAAACATTCAGTACTTC
v_call: TRBV27
j_call: TRBJ2-4
d_call: TRBD2
clone_size: .

cdr3_aa: CASSEEEINTEAFF
cdr3_nt: TGTGCCAGCAGTGAGGAAGAGATCAACACTGAAGCTTTCTTT
v_call: TRBV2
j_call: TRBJ1-1
d_call: .
clone_size: .